Given below is one T cell receptor (beta chain) in context. Its specificity is not known. V was clipped by 3 bases and J by 2 bases, with 8 bases between them. Germline values: CDR1 WNHNN, CDR2 SYGVQD (reference sequence). This CDR3 has 13 amino acids. This entry belongs to a study of cytomegalovirus exposure and HLA in healthy donors. Study observations and caveats: Overall, approximately 180 TCR beta chains were annotated as cytomegalovirus-associated.

The PCR made use of 60 Vbeta and 13 Jbeta primers. Method: immunoSEQ multiplex PCR; TCRdb's copy keeps in-frame clones and lacks some. This table has some 71,000 clones, 74% appearing once. The clonotype originates from a woman in her twenties or thirties in good health and CMV-seropositive. Sequenced: PBMCs. V and J are TRBV10-1 and TRBJ2-7; D perhaps matches TRBD2 (5 bases). The DNA of the CDR3 is TGCGCCAGCAGTGAATCGGGGACCTACGAGCAGTACTTC. Its protein is CASSESGTYEQYF.